The source of this T cell receptor beta chain is a study of T cell changes during pregnancy in multiple sclerosis. The protocol was immunoSEQ multiplex PCR, while the TCRdb copy is restricted to in-frame clones and leaves out a portion. Here the sample spans approximately 34,000 clones, roughly nine tenths being singletons. This clone was seen a few times. Germline CDR1 MNHNS, CDR2 SASEGT. Unmatched junction bases numbered 10, after V lost 2 bases and J lost 9 bases. This CDR3 has 16 amino acids. The material was CD8+ T cells from peripheral blood mononuclear cells, obtained before pregnancy. The J gene is TRBJ1-6, the V gene TRBV6-1; TRBD1 agrees at 7 bases. The source is a female donor with multiple sclerosis, enrolled in a pregnancy study. The CDR3 sequence: CASSELPGGESSPLHF. CDR3 sequence (DNA): TGTGCCAGCAGTGAACTCCCAGGGGGAGAATCTTCACCCCTCCACTTT.